This note documents a single TCR beta chain sequence. The source of the sample is a study of blood T cell repertoires in COVID-19. Study in general: Some COVID-19 samples were acute and others convalescent; all came from the United States, Italy and Spain. Sample material is recorded as cDNA or gDNA derived from T cells, B-cell-depleted T cells, or PBMCs.

Seattle patients were enrolled during active infection and followed longitudinally. Original handling: Using reference gene primer amplification, nucleated cell counts were estimated. TCRdb keeps only in-frame clones here, not all; method: immunoSEQ multiplex PCR. The D gene and trimming were derived from the DNA, and the V and J assignments and clone size from that table. The sample comprises about 480,000 clones, approximately 92% of which are singletons, and approximately 0.9% rests with the top ten. Material for sequencing was peripheral blood. The clonotype comes from a man younger than 30 with COVID-19, enrolled during active disease.

This CDR3 is CASSAEGGLNEQFF. The CDR3 DNA follows: TGTGCCAGCAGCGCGGAGGGGGGGCTTAATGAGCAGTTCTTC. The chain uses TRBV5-8 and TRBJ2-1; possibly TRBD2 for D (7 bases). Germline V gene sequence: CDR1 SGHTS, CDR2 YDEGEE. The CDR3 totals 14 residues. The V end lost 4 bases, the J end lost 7 bases, and 15 bases lay between the germline ends.